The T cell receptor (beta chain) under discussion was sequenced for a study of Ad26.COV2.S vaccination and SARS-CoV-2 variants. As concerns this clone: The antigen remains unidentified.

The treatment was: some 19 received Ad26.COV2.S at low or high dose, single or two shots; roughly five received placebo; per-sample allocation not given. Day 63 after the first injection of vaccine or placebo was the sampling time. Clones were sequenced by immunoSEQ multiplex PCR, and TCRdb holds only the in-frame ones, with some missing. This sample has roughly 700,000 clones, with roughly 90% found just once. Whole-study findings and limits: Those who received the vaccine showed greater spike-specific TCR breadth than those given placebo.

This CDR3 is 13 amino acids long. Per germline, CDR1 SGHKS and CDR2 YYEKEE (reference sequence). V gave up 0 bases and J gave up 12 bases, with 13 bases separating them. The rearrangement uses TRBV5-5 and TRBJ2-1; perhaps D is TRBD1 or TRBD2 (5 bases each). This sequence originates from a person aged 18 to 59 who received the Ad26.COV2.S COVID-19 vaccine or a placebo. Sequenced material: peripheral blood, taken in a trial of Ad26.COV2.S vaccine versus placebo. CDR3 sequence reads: CASSLVAEGPQFF. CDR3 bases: TGTGCCAGCAGCTTGGTGGCAGAGGGACCGCAGTTCTTC.